This T cell receptor (beta chain) stems from a study of T cell clonotyping in hematopoietic cell transplantation. For the study at large: Cytoreduction preceded collection of pretransplant recipient samples.

Germline CDR1 reads SGHRS; CDR2 reads YFSETQ. J lost 2 bases, V lost 2 bases, and 5 bases had no gene match. This CDR3 spans 15 amino acids. Sequencing was performed with immunoSEQ multiplex PCR; in TCRdb, only in-frame clones are kept and a portion is missing. The sample comprises some 27,000 clones, more than 65% of which are singletons, and around 1.9% rests with the top ten. Time point reported: recipient sample about 28 days before transplant, after cytoreduction. The clonotype was recovered from a man aged 40-49 years with acute myeloid leukemia. Some clones in this sample may be carry-over from other donors' samples. Sequences were derived from peripheral blood mononuclear cells, sampled before stem cell transplant. The rearrangement links TRBV5-1 to TRBJ2-3, with 7 bases lining up with TRBD1. The CDR3 DNA sequence: TGCGCCAGCAGCTTCCTGACAGGGTACACAGATACGCAGTATTTT. Amino acid sequence: CASSFLTGYTDTQYF. Drawing the rest from reference TRBV5-1 and TRBJ2-3, the complete variable domain is KAGVTQTPRYLIKTRGQQVTLSCSPISGHRSVSWYQQTPGQGLQFLFEYFSETQRNKGNFPGRFSGRQFSNSRSEMNVSTLELGDSALYLCASSFLTGYTDTQYFGPGTRLTVL.